A single sample gave rise to the 23 T cell receptor beta chains below, sequenced in a study of T cells after yellow fever vaccination. One entry per CDR3 protein results from TCRdb running MiXCR on the 5' RACE reads. The table lists hundreds of thousands of distinct CDR3 sequences, 10% to 15% of them singletons. The material was PBMCs, obtained on the day of the yellow fever booster vaccination. The receptors stem from a man aged 25-45 years who received the YFV17D yellow fever vaccine.

This clonotype was detected only a few times. The chain carries TRBV7-2 and TRBJ2-1; TRBD2 aligns across 9 bases. The trim removed 1 base at V and 8 bases at J, leaving 6 bases unmatched. Germline-derived CDR1 and CDR2 are SGHTA and FQGNSA. There are 15 residues in the CDR3. CDR3 nucleotides: TGTGCCAGCAGCTTAGATAGCGGGAGATGGGATGAGCAGTTCTTC. It specifies CASSLDSGRWDEQFF.

This clonotype was seen only a few times. This chain connects TRBV18 to TRBJ2-3, with D possibly called TRBD1 or TRBD2 (5 bases each). V was trimmed by 0 bases and J by 5 bases, leaving 9 bases between them. Per the germline V gene, CDR1 is KGHSH and CDR2 is LQKENI. This CDR3 has 14 residues. CDR3 protein: CASSPPGAQDTQYF. CDR3 coding DNA: TGTGCCAGCTCACCACCCGGGGCCCAAGATACGCAGTATTTT.

This sequence joins TRBV18 and TRBJ2-3, with D possibly being TRBD2 (6 bases). The CDR3 loop spans 16 amino acids. V was pared by 1 base and J by 0 bases, with 11 bases between. CDR1 is KGHSH and CDR2 is LQKENI in the germline V gene. The CDR3 DNA reads TGTGCCAGCTCACCACAGCGGGCCCTTAGCACAGATACGCAGTATTTT. Protein: CASSPQRALSTDTQYF. Drawing the rest from reference TRBV18 and TRBJ2-3, the complete variable domain is NAGVMQNPRHLVRRRGQEARLRCSPMKGHSHVYWYRQLPEEGLKFMVYLQKENIIDESGMPKERFSAEFPKEGPSILRIQQVVRGDSAAYFCASSPQRALSTDTQYFGPGTRLTVL.

The chain uses TRBV12-3 or TRBV12-4 and TRBJ2-2, with 10 nucleotides matching TRBD1. CDR3 length: 18 residues. V lost 6 bases to trimming and J lost 2 bases; unmatched junction nucleotides: 12. The DNA for the CDR3 is TGTGCCAGCAGCAAACGGTGGGGGACAGGGGCTAACACCGGGGAGCTGTTTTTT. Protein product: CASSKRWGTGANTGELFF.

This clonotype came up a few times. V gene TRBV7-2 combines with J gene TRBJ2-2; TRBD1 is a possible D gene (6 bases). Germline values: CDR1 SGHTA, CDR2 FQGNSA. The V and J ends lost 6 bases and 4 bases respectively, with 18 bases between them. The CDR3 is 16 amino acids. CDR3 bases: TGTGCCAGCAGAGACACAGGGATTTGGGGCACCGGGGAGCTGTTTTTT. Residues: CASRDTGIWGTGELFF.

V is TRBV6-1 and J is TRBJ2-3, with a tentative D call TRBD1 (5 bases). The ends were cut back, 5 bases at V and 2 bases at J, with 8 bases in the middle. The CDR3 consists of 13 residues. Germline-derived CDR1 and CDR2 are MNHNS and SASEGT. The DNA of the CDR3 is TGTGCCAGCAGTAAGGACAACACAGATACGCAGTATTTT. Translation: CASSKDNTDTQYF.

This rearrangement joins TRBV3-1 to TRBJ1-1; TRBD1 matches at 7 bases. The germline CDR1 and CDR2 sequences are LGHDT and YNNKEL (reference sequence). The CDR3 sequence is 14 residues long. V lost 9 bases, J lost 6 bases, and 13 bases stayed unmatched. The CDR3 nucleotides are TGTGCCAGTAGCGACAGGGTTTCTGATGCTGAAGCTTTCTTT. Translation gives CASSDRVSDAEAFF.

This clonotype occurred a few times. The gene calls are TRBV27 and TRBJ2-1, with a tentative D call TRBD2 (5 bases). The CDR3 extends over 18 amino acids. Germline CDR1 MNHEY, CDR2 SMNVEV (reference sequence). The V and J ends lost 3 bases and 0 bases respectively, with 18 bases between them. The CDR3 here is CASSFIGVEAPSYNEQFF. In DNA form, the CDR3 reads TGTGCCAGCAGTTTTATCGGGGTAGAGGCACCCTCCTACAATGAGCAGTTCTTC.

The V gene is TRBV12-3 or TRBV12-4, the J gene TRBJ1-1; 9 positions agree with TRBD1. J was trimmed by 10 bases and V by 5 bases; bases with no gene match: 11. This CDR3 has 14 amino acids. The DNA of the CDR3 is TGTGCCAGCAGTGCCGGGACAGGGCGCATGAGAGCTTTCTTT. Residues: CASSAGTGRMRAFF.

This clonotype was recorded a few times. The CDR3 nucleotides are TGCAGTGCCAGCGGGGGGCCTAATGAAAAACTGTTTTTT. Encoded protein: CSASGGPNEKLFF. V usage is TRBV20-1 and J usage is TRBJ1-4; tentatively, D is TRBD1 (6 bases). The CDR3 runs 13 residues. V was trimmed by 6 bases and J by 3 bases, leaving 11 bases between them. Germline loops: CDR1 DFQATT, CDR2 SNEGSKA (reference sequence).

The chain carries TRBV28 and TRBJ2-3; D is possibly TRBD2 (6 bases). The CDR3 consists of 16 residues. Germline assignment: CDR1 MDHEN and CDR2 SYDVKM. V lost 2 bases and J 2 bases, leaving 14 bases between the germline ends. The DNA for the CDR3 is TGTGCCAGCAGTTTAGACGCCGGACTATACACAGATACGCAGTATTTT. Protein: CASSLDAGLYTDTQYF.

The rearrangement uses TRBV10-3 and TRBJ2-7, with 16 bases identical to TRBD2. Germline lookup yields CDR1 ENHRY and CDR2 SYGVKD. V gave up 10 bases and J gave up 7 bases; unmatched junction bases: 10. The CDR3 spans 15 residues. The CDR3, as DNA: TGTGCCACCTCCGGGACTAGCGGGAGGGCTGGTGAGCAGTACTTC. It yields the protein CATSGTSGRAGEQYF.

The chain is built from TRBV3-1 and TRBJ2-3, with TRBD2 identical over 8 bases. The CDR3 is made up of 16 amino acids. Germline CDR1 is LGHDT and CDR2 is YNNKEL (reference sequence). V lost 5 bases and J lost 2; bases outside the gene matches: 9. The CDR3 sequence is CASSWGTGGPTDTQYF. CDR3 nucleotides: TGTGCCAGCAGCTGGGGCACGGGAGGGCCCACAGATACGCAGTATTTT.

This clonotype turned up a few times. This chain uses TRBV11-2 with TRBJ2-2; D is possibly TRBD2 (5 bases). The CDR3 consists of 14 residues. V was shortened by 0 bases and J by 6 bases, with 8 bases between the two germline ends. The V gene's germline CDR1 is SGHAT and CDR2 FQNNGV. The chain's CDR3 is CASSLERGPGELFF. The CDR3 bases are TGTGCCAGCAGCTTAGAAAGAGGGCCCGGGGAGCTGTTTTTT.

Ten or more counts support this clonotype. The CDR3 nucleotides read TGCAGTGCTCGTTTACTAGCGGGAGGGCAGGAGACCCAGTACTTC. Translating gives CSARLLAGGQETQYF. The rearrangement links TRBV20-1 to TRBJ2-5, with TRBD2 matching 13 bases. Trimming took 5 bases from V and 5 from J; bases not matched to a gene: 8. The CDR3 loop spans 15 amino acids. Germline V gene data show CDR1 as DFQATT and CDR2 as SNEGSKA (reference sequence).

The V and J genes are TRBV11-2 and TRBJ2-2; D gene uncertain. CDR3 size: 15 residues. Germline V gives CDR1 SGHAT, CDR2 FQNNGV. Trimming left V 5 bases short and J 0 bases short, with 10 bases between. CDR3 residues: CASSTQSPNTGELFF. As DNA, the CDR3 is TGTGCCAGCAGCACCCAGAGCCCGAACACCGGGGAGCTGTTTTTT.

A note on this clonotype: Sequence at one end of the junction differs from germline and may be a read error. The V call is TRBV20-1, the J call TRBJ2-3, with D perhaps being TRBD1 or TRBD2 (5 bases each). Per the germline V gene, CDR1 is DFQATT and CDR2 is SNEGSKA (reference sequence). The CDR3 consists of 11 residues. For the CDR3, the DNA is TGCAGTGCTCCACCCCCGGGGCCAACGGATTTT. Amino acid sequence: CSAPPPGPTDF.

A few counts support this clonotype. CDR3 loop: CASSQDRSTPYEQYF. The DNA for the CDR3 is TGCGCCAGCAGCCAAGATCGGAGCACCCCCTACGAGCAGTACTTC. The chain couples TRBV4-3 to TRBJ2-7; D is undetermined. With 0 bases removed from V and 2 bases from J, the gap between germline ends came to 11 bases. CDR1 LGHNA and CDR2 YSLEER come from the germline V gene. The CDR3 covers 15 residues.

This clonotype was counted at least ten times. This rearrangement joins TRBV5-1 to TRBJ2-7, with no clear D. CDR1 and CDR2 (germline): SGHRS, YFSETQ. This CDR3 spans 14 amino acids. The germline V and J ends were trimmed by 0 bases and 3 bases, with 10 bases remaining between them. This CDR3 is CASSLDSTDYEQYF. The DNA for the CDR3 is TGCGCCAGCAGCTTGGATAGCACCGACTACGAGCAGTACTTC. Using reference TRBV5-1 and TRBJ2-7 for the parts outside the CDR3, the full variable domain is KAGVTQTPRYLIKTRGQQVTLSCSPISGHRSVSWYQQTPGQGLQFLFEYFSETQRNKGNFPGRFSGRQFSNSRSEMNVSTLELGDSALYLCASSLDSTDYEQYFGPGTRLTVT.

This clonotype has just a few counts. The chain recombines TRBV23-1 with TRBJ2-7; 7 bases line up with TRBD2. TRBV23-1 is annotated as an ORF whose role is uncertain. CDR3 size: 16 residues. The V gene end was trimmed by 6 bases and the J gene end by 0 bases; junction bases not matched to a gene: 11. CDR3 sequence reads: CASRPLFSGHSYEQYF. Here the CDR3 DNA reads TGCGCCAGCAGACCACTTTTTAGCGGGCACTCCTACGAGCAGTACTTC.

This sequence joins TRBV7-2 and TRBJ2-5; D is uncertain. This CDR3 has 14 residues. Trimming took 6 bases from V and 5 from J, leaving 16 bases between them. Germline assignment: CDR1 SGHTA and CDR2 FQGNSA. The CDR3 loop is CASSLAGIRETQYF. Here the CDR3 DNA reads TGTGCCAGCAGTCTGGCTGGGATCCGGGAGACCCAGTACTTC.

This chain uses TRBV6-5 with TRBJ1-3; 8 bases are shared with TRBD1. Germline CDR1 is MNHEY and CDR2 is SVGAGI. Germline trimming cut 0 bases from V and 8 bases from J; bases unmatched to any gene: 12. There are 17 residues in the CDR3. CDR3 residues: CASSYSLLGRGRDTIYF. DNA for the CDR3: TGTGCCAGCAGTTACTCTTTACTCGGCAGGGGGCGAGACACCATATATTTT.

In the case of this clonotype: A junction boundary mismatches the germline segment, possibly from a read error. The chain uses TRBV12-3 or TRBV12-4 and TRBJ2-1, with D perhaps matching TRBD1 (5 bases). The CDR3 loop spans 12 amino acids. Here the CDR3 DNA reads TGTACCAGCAGCCACAGGTACAATGAGCAGTTCTTC. The encoded protein is CTSSHRYNEQFF.